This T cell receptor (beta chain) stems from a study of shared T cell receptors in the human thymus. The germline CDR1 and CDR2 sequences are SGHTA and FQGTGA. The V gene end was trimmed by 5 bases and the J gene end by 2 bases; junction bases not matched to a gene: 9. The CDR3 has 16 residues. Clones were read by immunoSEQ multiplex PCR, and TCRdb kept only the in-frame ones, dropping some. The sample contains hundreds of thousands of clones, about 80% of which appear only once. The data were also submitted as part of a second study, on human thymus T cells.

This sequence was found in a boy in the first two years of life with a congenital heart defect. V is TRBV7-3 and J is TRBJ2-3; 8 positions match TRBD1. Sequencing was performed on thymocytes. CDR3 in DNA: TGTGCCAGCAGCCCTGGGACAGGCTACCCCACAGATACGCAGTATTTT. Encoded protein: CASSPGTGYPTDTQYF.